This TCR beta chain was captured in a study of T cells after yellow fever vaccination. Study summary: Fractions low in cell number were prepared with SMART-Seq v4 Ultra Low Input.

Notes on this clonotype: No antigen is known for it.

Study-level results: It was a small share of clonotypes that appeared in both CD4 and CD8 compartments.

The study made its TCR cDNA through 5'RACE template switching. That step introduced a universal primer site along with UMIs. TCRdb re-called the 5' RACE reads through MiXCR, storing one row per CDR3 protein. The table lists hundreds of thousands of distinct CDR3 sequences, under 20% of them singletons. Trimming removed 4 bases at V and 7 bases at J, with 11 bases between. CDR3 length: 12 residues. Germline CDR1 and CDR2: ENHRY and SYGVKD. The receptor was derived from a man in his late teens or twenties who received the YFV17D yellow fever vaccine. V usage is TRBV10-3 and J usage is TRBJ2-7; D is unclear. The input for sequencing was PBMCs, taken before the yellow fever booster vaccination. CDR3 DNA sequence: TGTGCCATCAGTGCTTACTGGGGAGAGCAGTACGTC. Its translation: CAISAYWGEQYV.